Below are 25 T cell receptor beta chains sequenced from a single sample in a study of cytomegalovirus exposure and HLA in healthy donors. The PCR ran on 60 Vbeta and 13 Jbeta primers. Some clones are missing from TCRdb's copy, which holds only in-frame ones; the method was immunoSEQ multiplex PCR. This sample has approximately 100,000 clones, with around three quarters found just once. Sequencing was done on a sample of PBMCs. These receptors originate from a female donor in good health and CMV-seropositive.

The V and J genes are TRBV7-8 and TRBJ2-2; 10 bases are a match to TRBD2. The V gene end was trimmed by 1 base and the J gene end by 6 bases; junction bases not matched to a gene: 5. The CDR3 length is 16 residues. The germline V gene has CDR1 SGHVS and CDR2 FQNEAQ. The CDR3 loop is CASSLGSGRLAGELFF. The CDR3 DNA reads as TGTGCCAGCAGCTTAGGTAGCGGGAGGCTGGCCGGGGAGCTGTTTTTT.

J is TRBJ2-6 and V is TRBV29-1; TRBD1 aligns across 7 bases. The CDR3 sequence is 19 residues long. CDR1 SQVTM and CDR2 ANQGSEA come from the germline V gene. After removal of 4 bases from V and 0 bases from J, the junction contained 15 bases not matched to a gene. CDR3 in DNA: TGCAGCGTTGTCCTTCCCAAGCAGGGGGAAGCCTCTGGGGCCAACGTCCTGACTTTC. This encodes CSVVLPKQGEASGANVLTF.

The chain recombines TRBV9 with TRBJ2-7; D possibly corresponds to TRBD1 (6 bases). Germline V CDR1 and CDR2: SGDLS, YYNGEE. The CDR3 extends over 16 amino acids. V dropped 5 bases and J dropped 6 bases, with 24 bases sitting between them. CDR3 DNA sequence: TGTGCCAGCAGTCCACGATTGGGGGCTGGAGTAGGCGAGCAGTACTTC. Translating gives CASSPRLGAGVGEQYF.

The chain links TRBV4-1 to TRBJ2-3; 7 bases line up with TRBD1. V dropped 0 bases and J dropped 6; count of bases not matched to a gene: 15. This CDR3 contains 18 residues. Germline-derived CDR1 and CDR2 are MGHRA and YSYEKL. In DNA form, the CDR3 reads TGCGCCAGCAGCCAAGAAAAAGAGGTAGGGGGCTTCAGGGATACGCAGTATTTT. It translates to CASSQEKEVGGFRDTQYF.

V is TRBV19 and J is TRBJ1-1, with D possibly matching TRBD1 (5 bases). CDR1 and CDR2 from the germline V gene are LNHDA and SQIVND (reference sequence). Trimming shortened V by 1 base and J by 2 bases, and 14 bases separated the two germline ends. The CDR3 consists of 16 residues. In DNA, the CDR3 is TGTGCCAGTAGTATAGGGGCTGGCAGGGCCAACACTGAAGCTTTCTTT. Its protein product is CASSIGAGRANTEAFF.

The rearrangement uses TRBV18 and TRBJ2-5; no clear D gene. The J call may be wrong; the DNA end is better matched by TRBJ2-7. This CDR3 is 15 amino acids long. Germline CDR1 KGHSH, CDR2 LQKENI. This CDR3 is CASSPPESSAYEQYF. The CDR3 DNA reads as TGTGCCAGCTCTCCGCCCGAGTCCTCCGCCTACGAGCAGTACTTC.

CDR3 in amino acids: CASSGGLGLDEQYF. In nucleotides, the CDR3 is TGCGCCAGCAGCGGCGGCCTCGGGTTGGACGAGCAGTACTTC. The chain is built from TRBV5-1 and TRBJ2-7; D unresolved. V lost 4 bases to trimming and J lost 5 bases, with 16 bases between them. The germline gives CDR1 SGHRS, CDR2 YFSETQ. The CDR3 sequence is 14 residues long.

The rearrangement joins TRBV2 to TRBJ2-1; D may be TRBD1 (5 bases). Trimming took 7 bases from V and 6 from J, leaving 22 bases between them. The CDR3 is 16 residues long. Germline loops: CDR1 SNHLY, CDR2 FYNNEI. The CDR3 bases are TGTGCCAGCACCCCTCCCCCTAGGGGCCCGGGCAATGAGCAGTTCTTC. Its protein is CASTPPPRGPGNEQFF.

The chain uses TRBV18 and TRBJ2-3; 7 nucleotides align to TRBD2. Germline V gene lookup returns CDR1 KGHSH and CDR2 LQKENI. Trimming at V came to 0 bases and at J to 5 bases, leaving 5 bases not matched to a gene. The length of the CDR3 is 15 residues. CDR3 region: CASSPPGEGQDTQYF. The CDR3 nucleotides are TGTGCCAGCTCACCACCGGGGGAGGGCCAAGATACGCAGTATTTT.

About this clone itself: The CDR3 does not close with the conserved phenylalanine or tryptophan, likely indicating a read error. This chain links TRBV18 with TRBJ2-7, with 8 bases matching TRBD1. The germline V gene has CDR1 KGHSH and CDR2 LQKENI. The CDR3 spans 17 residues. V gave up 3 bases and J gave up 0 bases; unmatched junction bases: 10. DNA for the CDR3: TGTGCCAGCTCACCGGGGGGAGGACAGGGTTTCTCCTACGAGCAGTACCTC. Translation gives CASSPGGGQGFSYEQYL.

This chain connects TRBV5-1 to TRBJ1-5; 9 nucleotides agree with TRBD1. J lost 5 bases, V lost 4 bases, and 16 bases had no gene match. CDR1 SGHRS and CDR2 YFSETQ come from the germline V gene. The CDR3 runs to 18 residues. This CDR3 reads CASSPYYRGQFSDQPQHF. CDR3 DNA sequence: TGCGCCAGCAGCCCCTACTACAGGGGGCAGTTTTCTGATCAGCCCCAGCATTTT.

This clone was observed a single time. The V and J genes are TRBV13 and TRBJ2-1, with 9 bases lining up with TRBD2. The CDR3 runs 18 residues. V lost 1 base and J lost 9; bases outside the gene matches: 16. CDR1 PRHDT and CDR2 FYEKMQ come from the germline V gene (reference sequence). CDR3 bases: TGTGCCAGCAGCTTAGACCCCCTCTGGGCGGGGGGGCGGGGTGAGCAGTTCTTC. It encodes CASSLDPLWAGGRGEQFF.

The CDR3 DNA reads TGCGCCAGCAGCCTCACGACAGGGTTGCGCGGGGCCAACGTCCTGACTTTC. This gives the protein CASSLTTGLRGANVLTF. The chain carries TRBV5-1 and TRBJ2-6; 7 nucleotides match TRBD1. Germline values: CDR1 SGHRS, CDR2 YFSETQ. V lost 4 bases to trimming and J lost 4 bases; unmatched junction nucleotides: 11. The CDR3 spans 17 residues.

V is TRBV19 and J is TRBJ1-2; 8 bases agree with TRBD1. The CDR3 is made up of 12 amino acids. The germline V gene has CDR1 LNHDA and CDR2 SQIVND (reference sequence). V shed 3 bases, J shed 7 bases, and the junction held 1 base outside the gene matches. CDR3 nucleotides: TGTGCCAGTAGTATCGGACAGGGTGGCTACACCTTC. It specifies CASSIGQGGYTF.

The chain joins TRBV19 to TRBJ2-7; D is undetermined. The germline gives CDR1 LNHDA, CDR2 SQIVND (reference sequence). This CDR3 is built from 11 residues. Trimming left V 8 bases short and J 6 bases short, with 11 bases between. Here the CDR3 reads CASQGGLEQYF. CDR3 DNA: TGTGCCAGTCAAGGTGGGCTCGAGCAGTACTTC. Based on the CDR3 plus reference TRBV19 and TRBJ2-7, the full variable domain is DGGITQSPKYLFRKEGQNVTLSCEQNLNHDAMYWYRQDPGQGLRLIYYSQIVNDFQKGDIAEGYSVSREKKESFPLTVTSAQKNPTAFYLCASQGGLEQYFGPGTRLTVT.

The chain employs TRBV7-9 and TRBJ2-7, with 12 bases lining up with TRBD2. The CDR3 is made up of 15 amino acids. Germline CDR1 is SEHNR and CDR2 is FQNEAQ (reference sequence). Trimming at V came to 2 bases and at J to 6 bases, leaving 5 bases not matched to a gene. The CDR3 sequence is CASSLKGTSGSEQYF. In DNA form, the CDR3 reads TGTGCCAGCAGCTTAAAGGGGACTAGCGGGTCCGAGCAGTACTTC.

This CDR3 is CASSLETGTGRETQYF. The CDR3 nucleotides read TGTGCCAGCAGCTTAGAGACGGGTACGGGAAGGGAGACCCAGTACTTC. This chain links TRBV7-2 with TRBJ2-5; weak D call: TRBD2 (5 bases). Between the trimmed V and J ends, which lost 1 base and 5 bases, there was a span of 17 bases. Germline V gene data show CDR1 as SGHTA and CDR2 as FQGNSA. This CDR3 has 16 residues.

This clone appeared a few times. The V gene is TRBV19, the J gene TRBJ1-5, with 10 bases lining up with TRBD1. Trimming removed 4 bases from V and 1 base from J; junction bases left unmatched: 13. The CDR3 sequence is 19 residues long. Germline loops: CDR1 LNHDA, CDR2 SQIVND (reference sequence). This chain's CDR3 is CASSKPPGQGPWSNQPQHF. The DNA of the CDR3 is TGTGCCAGTAGTAAACCGCCGGGACAGGGGCCCTGGAGCAATCAGCCCCAGCATTTT.

Remarks on this clone: The same CDR3 arises from other DNA sequences in this sample as well. The rearrangement links TRBV7-2 to TRBJ1-5, with TRBD1 matching 7 bases. After removal of 5 bases from V and 1 base from J, the junction contained 2 bases not matched to a gene. The germline CDR1 and CDR2 sequences are SGHTA and FQGNSA. CDR3 length: 14 residues. Here the CDR3 DNA reads TGTGCCAGCAGCCCAGGGGGGAGCAATCAGCCCCAGCATTTT. This encodes CASSPGGSNQPQHF.

This clone was found once. The genes are TRBV28 and TRBJ2-5, with D perhaps TRBD2 (6 bases). The V and J ends lost 5 bases and 5 bases respectively, with 12 bases between them. CDR3 size: 13 residues. CDR1 and CDR2 (germline): MDHEN, SYDVKM. Here the CDR3 reads CASSPGDSETQYF. The CDR3 nucleotides read TGTGCCAGCAGTCCGGGGGACTCGGAGACCCAGTACTTC.

The chain joins TRBV4-3 to TRBJ1-1; TRBD1 might be the D (6 bases). This CDR3 region has 15 residues. V gave up 0 bases and J gave up 5 bases, with 13 bases separating them. From germline, CDR1 is LGHNA and CDR2 YSLEER. This CDR3 reads CASSQDQGLRTEAFF. The CDR3 region has the DNA TGCGCCAGCAGCCAAGATCAGGGGCTTAGGACTGAAGCTTTCTTT.

The V gene is TRBV4-3, the J gene TRBJ1-1; 8 bases agree with TRBD1. The CDR3 consists of 15 residues. V dropped 5 bases and J dropped 1; count of bases not matched to a gene: 6. Germline V gene lookup returns CDR1 LGHNA and CDR2 YSLEER. The CDR3 DNA is TGCGCCAGCAGCAACACCGGGACAGGGAACACTGAAGCTTTCTTT. Translated, it gives CASSNTGTGNTEAFF.

This clone was recorded once. This chain joins TRBV12-5 and TRBJ2-5; 7 nucleotides align to TRBD1. The CDR3 spans 14 residues. V shed 6 bases and J 1 base; nucleotides not matched to a gene: 5. Germline V gene lookup returns CDR1 LGHNT and CDR2 FRNRAP. For the CDR3, the DNA is TGTGCTAGTGGACCGGGACAGATCCAAGAGACCCAGTACTTC. Its protein product is CASGPGQIQETQYF.

The chain is built from TRBV19 and TRBJ1-5; D remains unclear. Germline lookup yields CDR1 LNHDA and CDR2 SQIVND (reference sequence). With 5 bases removed from V and 5 bases from J, the gap between germline ends came to 7 bases. This CDR3 has 12 residues. The CDR3 sequence is CASSGSHQPQHF. The CDR3 DNA reads TGTGCCAGTAGTGGCAGTCATCAGCCCCAGCATTTT. Based on the CDR3 plus reference TRBV19 and TRBJ1-5, the full variable domain is DGGITQSPKYLFRKEGQNVTLSCEQNLNHDAMYWYRQDPGQGLRLIYYSQIVNDFQKGDIAEGYSVSREKKESFPLTVTSAQKNPTAFYLCASSGSHQPQHFGDGTRLSIL.

This clone was counted between two and nine times. The chain couples TRBV4-1 to TRBJ2-2, with 7 bases fitting TRBD2. There are 19 residues in the CDR3. J was trimmed by 1 base and V by 4 bases; bases with no gene match: 15. The germline CDR1 and CDR2 sequences are MGHRA and YSYEKL. CDR3 DNA sequence: TGCGCCAGCAGCCGGCTGTGGGGGGGGATGACCAAGAACACCGGGGAGCTGTTTTTT. This sequence encodes CASSRLWGGMTKNTGELFF.